This T cell receptor (beta chain) originates from a study of TIL therapy for anti-PD-1-resistant metastatic lung cancer. Turning to the study itself: Tumors were harvested before any PD-1/PD-L1 blockade. Most patients had lung adenocarcinoma; several tumors were EGFR-mutant, two ALK-rearranged; half smoked currently or formerly. Study-level findings and limits: Patients were highly selected, enriched for treatment-naive, never-smoker and oncogene-addicted cases.

As concerns this clone: Its target is unknown.

Sequencing used immunoSEQ v3. Libraries were sequenced to 1.5 million to 2.5 million read pairs (survey) or roughly 4.5-6.5 million (deep). The method was immunoSEQ multiplex PCR; TCRdb's version includes in-frame clones alone and lacks a portion of them. The table shows tens of thousands of clones, with about 80% occurring only once. The time point was: pre-treatment sample, taken before nivolumab and TIL therapy. Germline CDR1 is SGDLS and CDR2 is YYNGEE. This CDR3 spans 16 amino acids. V was pared by 2 bases and J by 3 bases, with 16 bases between. This rearrangement joins TRBV9 to TRBJ2-3; D is perhaps TRBD2 (6 bases). The sequence was obtained from a woman aged 30 to 85 with non-small cell lung cancer. The starting material was blood, obtained at baseline. The CDR3, as DNA: TGTGCCAGCAGCGTCAGGTCGGGAGATGAGACAGATACGCAGTATTTT. Translation gives CASSVRSGDETDTQYF.